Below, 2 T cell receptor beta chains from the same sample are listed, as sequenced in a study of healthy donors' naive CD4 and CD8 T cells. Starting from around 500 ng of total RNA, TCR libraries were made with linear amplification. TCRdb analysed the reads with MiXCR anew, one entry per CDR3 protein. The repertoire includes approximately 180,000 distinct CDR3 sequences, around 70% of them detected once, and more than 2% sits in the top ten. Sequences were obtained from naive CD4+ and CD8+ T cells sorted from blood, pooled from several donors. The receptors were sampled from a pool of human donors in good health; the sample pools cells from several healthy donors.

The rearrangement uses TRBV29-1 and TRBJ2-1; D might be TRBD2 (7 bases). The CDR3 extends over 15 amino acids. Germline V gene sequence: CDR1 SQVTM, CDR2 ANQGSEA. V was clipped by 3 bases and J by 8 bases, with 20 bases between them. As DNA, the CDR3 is TGCAGCGTTGATGCCCTACTAAGGGGGAGGGATGAGCAGTTCTTC. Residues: CSVDALLRGRDEQFF.

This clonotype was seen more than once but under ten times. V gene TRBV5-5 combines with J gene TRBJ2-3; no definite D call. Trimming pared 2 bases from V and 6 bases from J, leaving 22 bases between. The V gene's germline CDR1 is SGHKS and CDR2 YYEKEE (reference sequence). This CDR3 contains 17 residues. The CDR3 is CASSFLPDSVGGDTQYF. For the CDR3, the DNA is TGTGCCAGCAGCTTCCTCCCGGATTCGGTTGGTGGGGATACGCAGTATTTT.